The TCR beta chain under discussion was sequenced for a study of blood T cells in healthy people across ages. The use of a sample-barcoded 5' primer and a J-beta primer mix characterized a second PCR of about 6 to 11 cycles. From the 5' RACE reads, TCRdb called clonotypes with MiXCR, one entry per CDR3 protein. This sample yields around 2 million distinct CDR3 sequences, of which about two fifths are seen a single time; about 21% belongs to the top ten. This clonotype was obtained from a human donor in good health. The sample taken for sequencing was blood.

In DNA form, the CDR3 reads TGTGCCAGCAGTGATCGACAGGGCCTGAGGGGCTACACCTTC. The encoded protein is CASSDRQGLRGYTF. The chain uses TRBV2 and TRBJ1-2; 7 positions match TRBD1. Looked up from germline, CDR1 is SNHLY and CDR2 is FYNNEI. J gave up 8 bases and V 3 bases, and 9 bases lay outside the gene matches. This CDR3 spans 14 amino acids.